This T cell receptor beta chain was identified in a study of blood T cell repertoires in COVID-19. Study background: Material from acute and convalescent COVID-19 was sourced from the United States, Italy and Spain. PBMCs, B-cell-depleted T cells, or T cells provided the cDNA or gDNA that made up the material.

Germline V lookup: CDR1 PRHDT, CDR2 FYEKMQ (reference sequence). Trimming took 3 bases from V and 7 from J; bases not matched to a gene: 5. There are 14 residues in the CDR3. As processed by the authors: From reference gene primer amplification, estimates of nucleated cell counts were derived. Only in-frame clones appear in the TCRdb table, and some are missing; sequencing was by immunoSEQ multiplex PCR. From that table come the V and J calls and clone size; the DNA was used to work out D and trimming. This sample has some 200,000 clones, with around 82% found just once. The sequence came from a human donor in a cohort sampled during active COVID-19. The chain couples TRBV13 to TRBJ1-4, with 7 bases lining up with TRBD1. Sequencing was done on a sample of peripheral blood. CDR3 bases: TGTGCCAGCAGCTTCGGAGGGGGCAGTGAAAAACTGTTTTTT. Translated, it gives CASSFGGGSEKLFF.